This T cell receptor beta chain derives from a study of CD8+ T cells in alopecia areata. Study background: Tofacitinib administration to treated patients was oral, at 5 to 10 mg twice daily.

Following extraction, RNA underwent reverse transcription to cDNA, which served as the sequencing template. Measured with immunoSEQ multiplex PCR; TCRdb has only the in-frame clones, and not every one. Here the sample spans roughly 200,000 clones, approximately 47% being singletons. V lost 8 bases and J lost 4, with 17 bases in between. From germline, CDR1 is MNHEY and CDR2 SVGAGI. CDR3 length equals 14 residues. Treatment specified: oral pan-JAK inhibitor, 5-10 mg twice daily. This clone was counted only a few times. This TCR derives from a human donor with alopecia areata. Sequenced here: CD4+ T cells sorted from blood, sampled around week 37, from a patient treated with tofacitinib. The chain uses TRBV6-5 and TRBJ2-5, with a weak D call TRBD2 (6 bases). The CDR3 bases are TGTGCCAGCCGGTTGTCGGGAGTCGGAGAGACCCAGTACTTC. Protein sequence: CASRLSGVGETQYF.